This T cell receptor (beta chain) originates from a study of blood T cell repertoires in COVID-19. Whole-study context: COVID-19 samples collected from the United States, Italy and Spain covered acute and convalescent phases. The analysed material was cDNA or gDNA that came from T cells, B-cell-depleted T cells, or PBMCs.

In germline, CDR1 is SGHKS, CDR2 YYEKEE (reference sequence). The CDR3 runs 15 residues. V trimming: 2 bases; J trimming: 5 bases; junction bases outside the gene matches: 4. In Seattle, patients joined the study during active infection and were tracked longitudinally. Study processing details: Estimation of nucleated cell counts relied on the amplification of reference gene primers. Only in-frame clones appear in the TCRdb table, and some are missing; sequencing was by immunoSEQ multiplex PCR. From that table come the V and J calls and clone size; the DNA was used to work out D and trimming. Here the sample spans about 34,000 clones, around 85% being singletons.

J is TRBJ2-1 and V is TRBV5-5; the match to TRBD2 covers 10 bases. Sequenced sample: peripheral blood. The receptor comes from a man in his 70s with COVID-19, enrolled during active disease. The CDR3: CASSFGLAVDNEQFF. In DNA, the CDR3 is TGTGCCAGCAGCTTTGGACTAGCGGTCGACAATGAGCAGTTCTTC.